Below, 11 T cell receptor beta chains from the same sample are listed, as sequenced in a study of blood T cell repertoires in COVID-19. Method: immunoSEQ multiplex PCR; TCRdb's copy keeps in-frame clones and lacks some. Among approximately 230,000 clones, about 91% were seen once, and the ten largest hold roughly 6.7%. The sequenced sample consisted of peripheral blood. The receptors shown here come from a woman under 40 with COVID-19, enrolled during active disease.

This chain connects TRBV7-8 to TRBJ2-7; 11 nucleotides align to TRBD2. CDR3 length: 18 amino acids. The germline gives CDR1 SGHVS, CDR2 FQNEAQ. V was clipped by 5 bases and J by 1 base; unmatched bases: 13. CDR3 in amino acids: CASSITGTSGDRSYEQYV. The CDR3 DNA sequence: TGTGCCAGCAGCATCACCGGGACTAGCGGAGACCGGTCCTACGAGCAGTACGTC.

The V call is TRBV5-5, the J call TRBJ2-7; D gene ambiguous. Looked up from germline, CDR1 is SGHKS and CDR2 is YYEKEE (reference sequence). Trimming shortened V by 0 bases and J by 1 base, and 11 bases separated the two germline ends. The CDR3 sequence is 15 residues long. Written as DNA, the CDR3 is TGTGCCAGCAGCTTGGGGAACAGTCCTTCCTACGAGCAGTACGTC. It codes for CASSLGNSPSYEQYV.

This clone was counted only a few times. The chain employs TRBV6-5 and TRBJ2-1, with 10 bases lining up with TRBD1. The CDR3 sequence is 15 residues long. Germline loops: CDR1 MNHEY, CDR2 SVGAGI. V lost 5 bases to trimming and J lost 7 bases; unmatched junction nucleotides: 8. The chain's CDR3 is CASSRPGQGRNEQFF. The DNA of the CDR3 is TGTGCCAGCAGTCGTCCGGGACAGGGGAGGAATGAGCAGTTCTTC.

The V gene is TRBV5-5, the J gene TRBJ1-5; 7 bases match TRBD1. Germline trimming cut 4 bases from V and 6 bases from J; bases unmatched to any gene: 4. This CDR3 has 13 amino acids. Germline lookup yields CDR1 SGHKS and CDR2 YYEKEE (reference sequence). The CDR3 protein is CASSPDRVQPQHF. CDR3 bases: TGTGCCAGCAGCCCCGACAGGGTTCAGCCCCAGCATTTT.

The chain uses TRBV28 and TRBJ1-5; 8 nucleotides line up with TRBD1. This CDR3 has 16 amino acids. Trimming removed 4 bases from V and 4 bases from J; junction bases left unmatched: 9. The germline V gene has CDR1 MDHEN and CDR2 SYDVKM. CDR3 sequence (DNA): TGTGCCAGCAGTTCCATCCTCCGGGACAGGAATCAGCCCCAGCATTTT. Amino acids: CASSSILRDRNQPQHF.

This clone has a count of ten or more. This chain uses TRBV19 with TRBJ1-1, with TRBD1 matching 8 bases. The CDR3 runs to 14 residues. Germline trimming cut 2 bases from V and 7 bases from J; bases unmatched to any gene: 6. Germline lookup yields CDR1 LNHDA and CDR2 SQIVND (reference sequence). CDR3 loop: CASSIQGAPGEAFF. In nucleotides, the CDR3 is TGTGCCAGTAGTATACAGGGGGCGCCGGGTGAAGCTTTCTTT.

The DNA for the CDR3 is TGTGCCAGCAGCTTAGCGGCTCTAGCGGGAGTTGACGGGGAGCTGTTTTTT. It translates to CASSLAALAGVDGELFF. The chain couples TRBV7-9 to TRBJ2-2; 10 bases agree with TRBD2. Germline CDR1 SEHNR, CDR2 FQNEAQ (reference sequence). After removal of 0 bases from V and 7 bases from J, the junction contained 8 bases not matched to a gene. CDR3 length: 17 residues.

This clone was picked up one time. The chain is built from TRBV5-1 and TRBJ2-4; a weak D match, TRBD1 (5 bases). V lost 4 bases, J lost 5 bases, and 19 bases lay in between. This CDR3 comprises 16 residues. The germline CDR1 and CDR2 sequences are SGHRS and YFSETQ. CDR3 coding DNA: TGCGCCAGCAGCCTTAACCCTCAGGGTTCCCAAAACATTCAGTACTTC. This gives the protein CASSLNPQGSQNIQYF.

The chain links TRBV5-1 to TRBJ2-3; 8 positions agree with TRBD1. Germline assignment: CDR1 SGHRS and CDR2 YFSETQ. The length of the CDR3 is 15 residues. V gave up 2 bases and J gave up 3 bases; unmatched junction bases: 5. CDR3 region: CASSFGTGATDTQYF. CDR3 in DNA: TGCGCCAGCAGCTTCGGGACAGGAGCAACAGATACGCAGTATTTT.

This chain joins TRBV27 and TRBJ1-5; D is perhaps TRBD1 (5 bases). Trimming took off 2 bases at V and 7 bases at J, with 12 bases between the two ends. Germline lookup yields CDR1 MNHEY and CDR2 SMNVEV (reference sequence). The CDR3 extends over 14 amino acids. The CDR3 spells CASSLTQGGQPQHF. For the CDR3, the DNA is TGTGCCAGCAGTTTAACTCAGGGTGGACAGCCCCAGCATTTT.

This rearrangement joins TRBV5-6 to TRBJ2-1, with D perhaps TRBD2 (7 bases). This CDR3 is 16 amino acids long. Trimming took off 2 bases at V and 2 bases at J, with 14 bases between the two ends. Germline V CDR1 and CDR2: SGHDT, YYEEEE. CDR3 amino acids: CASSFLRGGAYNEQFF. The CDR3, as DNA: TGTGCCAGCAGCTTTTTACGAGGGGGGGCCTACAATGAGCAGTTCTTC.